This TCR beta chain was identified in a study of T cell responses to AZD1222 COVID-19 vaccine. Study-level findings and limits: Of the AZD1222 recipients, only five to seven were seropositive at baseline. Sampled repertoires all dated from after the peak T cell response.

Pooling covered second doses at about 4 or about 12 weeks. A word on this clone: Antigen specificity is unknown.

Trimming stripped 1 base from V and 5 bases from J, with 17 bases between. The germline V gene has CDR1 SGHAT and CDR2 FQNNGV. The CDR3 runs to 16 residues. Clones were read by immunoSEQ multiplex PCR, and TCRdb kept only the in-frame ones, dropping some. The repertoire consists of approximately 100,000 clones, with 75% to 90% occurring once and the leading ten covering more than 3.5%. This sequence joins TRBV11-2 and TRBJ1-1; no firm D call. This TCR derives from an adult who received the AZD1222 COVID-19 vaccine. The source was peripheral blood, collected 28 days after the second AZD1222 dose. The CDR3 DNA sequence: TGTGCCAGCAGCTTAGGGACGGGCAGACCTCTTACTGAAGCTTTCTTT. Translation gives CASSLGTGRPLTEAFF.